These 2 T cell receptor beta chains share one sample of origin, sequenced in a study of CD4 T cells in relation to SARS-CoV-2 and coronaviruses. Assay used: immunoSEQ multiplex PCR; TCRdb lists only in-frame clones, some missing. The table includes tens of thousands of clones, 80% to 90% detected once. Material for sequencing was memory CD4+ T cells from PBMCs. The origin of the receptors is an adult with COVID-19.

The V gene is TRBV2, the J gene TRBJ1-1; D call uncertain. The V gene's germline CDR1 is SNHLY and CDR2 FYNNEI. This CDR3 spans 10 amino acids. The ends were cut back, 7 bases at V and 6 bases at J, with 6 bases in the middle. The CDR3: CASTRSEAFF. The DNA of the CDR3 is TGTGCCAGCACTCGTTCTGAAGCTTTCTTT.

J is TRBJ1-2 and V is TRBV7-9, with D unclear. This CDR3 region has 14 residues. Germline CDR1 reads SEHNR; CDR2 reads FQNEAQ (reference sequence). The V and J ends lost 6 bases and 7 bases respectively, with 18 bases between them. This chain's CDR3 is CASRSGGQIGGYTF. The CDR3 DNA sequence: TGTGCCAGCAGGAGCGGAGGGCAAATAGGTGGCTACACCTTC.